The following is a TCR beta chain sequence with its context. Assay: immunoSEQ multiplex PCR; the TCRdb copy retains only in-frame clones and omits some. The sample consists of about 73,000 clones, around 92% of them appearing once. This sample stems from a study of T cell changes during pregnancy in multiple sclerosis. The V gene's germline CDR1 is MNHEY and CDR2 SVGAGI. The CDR3 spans 15 residues. The V end was cut by 6 bases, the J end by 0 bases, with 9 bases between. The V call is TRBV6-5, the J call TRBJ2-6, with D perhaps matching TRBD2 (6 bases). The specimen comprised peripheral blood, sampled in the third trimester of pregnancy. The clonotype originates from a female donor in good health, enrolled as a control in a pregnancy study. The CDR3 coding sequence is TGTGCCAGCAGCCCTAGCGACTCTGGGGCCAACGTCCTGACTTTC. Its translation is CASSPSDSGANVLTF.